These 16 T cell receptor beta chains came from one sample sequenced in a study of T-cell reconstitution after alpha-beta-depleted transplantation in children. Using unique molecular identifiers, the investigators prepared the TCRbeta library. TCRdb called the PCR reads again in MiXCR, with one record for every CDR3 protein. The sample yields 200,000 to 300,000 distinct CDR3 sequences, around 7.5% seen once. Sequences were derived from PBMCs, mostly from graft donor cells, sampled 180 days after TCRalphabeta/CD19-depleted stem cell transplant. The source of these receptors is a male patient younger than 18 who had a stem cell transplant for acute lymphoblastic leukemia, so the T cells may come from the graft donor.

Many counts were recorded for this clonotype. V is TRBV18 and J is TRBJ2-1; 12 nucleotides align to TRBD2. Germline loops: CDR1 KGHSH, CDR2 LQKENI. V lost 2 bases, J lost 0 bases, and 11 bases stayed unmatched. CDR3 size: 20 residues. CDR3: CASSPKVRLAGEPSYNEQFF. In DNA, the CDR3 is TGTGCCAGCTCACCAAAGGTTAGACTAGCGGGGGAACCCTCCTACAATGAGCAGTTCTTC. Based on the CDR3 plus reference TRBV18 and TRBJ2-1, the full variable domain is NAGVMQNPRHLVRRRGQEARLRCSPMKGHSHVYWYRQLPEEGLKFMVYLQKENIIDESGMPKERFSAEFPKEGPSILRIQQVVRGDSAAYFCASSPKVRLAGEPSYNEQFFGPGTRLTVL.

About this clonotype itself: Since a much larger clone is just one base distant, this may be a read error. The V gene is TRBV5-1, the J gene TRBJ2-7; TRBD1 is a possible D gene (6 bases). Between the trimmed V and J ends, which lost 0 bases and 5 bases, there was a span of 12 bases. Germline V gives CDR1 SGHRS, CDR2 YFSETQ. This CDR3 is 14 amino acids long. The CDR3, as DNA: TGCGCCAGCAGCTTGGGGGACAAGGGGAACGAGCAGTACTTC. Amino acid sequence: CASSLGDKGNEQYF.

This clonotype was observed at least ten times. This sequence joins TRBV20-1 and TRBJ2-7, with D possibly being TRBD2 (6 bases). The CDR3 has 13 residues. The germline V and J ends were trimmed by 5 bases and 5 bases, with 16 bases remaining between them. Germline V gives CDR1 DFQATT, CDR2 SNEGSKA (reference sequence). The CDR3 is CSALGLPGDEQYF. The CDR3 DNA reads as TGCAGTGCTCTGGGACTGCCTGGAGACGAGCAGTACTTC.

The genes are TRBV7-9 and TRBJ1-4; D is uncertain. V was trimmed by 4 bases and J by 6 bases, leaving 12 bases between them. Germline values: CDR1 SEHNR, CDR2 FQNEAQ (reference sequence). This CDR3 comprises 14 residues. The CDR3 DNA reads as TGTGCCAGCAGCTCCGGACCGATTCATGAAAAACTGTTTTTT. Translating it yields CASSSGPIHEKLFF.

This clonotype was detected many times. The V and J genes are TRBV14 and TRBJ2-5; tentatively, D is TRBD2 (5 bases). The V end was cut by 4 bases, the J end by 6 bases, with 15 bases between. The CDR3 has 14 amino acids. Germline V CDR1 and CDR2: SGHDN, FVKESK. The CDR3 DNA follows: TGTGCCAGCAGCCCAGGACCCGGGGAGAAGACCCAGTACTTC. Translation gives CASSPGPGEKTQYF.

The table lists this clonotype with many counts. In nucleotides, the CDR3 is TGTGCCAGCAGCGTGCGGGTGACCTCAGGCTACACCTTC. Translated: CASSVRVTSGYTF. The chain carries TRBV7-2 and TRBJ1-2; D not resolved. Between the trimmed V and J ends, which lost 5 bases and 8 bases, there was a span of 15 bases. This CDR3 comprises 13 residues. Germline-derived CDR1 and CDR2 are SGHTA and FQGNSA.

This clonotype was counted many times. V gene TRBV20-1 combines with J gene TRBJ1-1; D is possibly TRBD1 (5 bases). CDR3 size: 15 residues. Germline V gene lookup returns CDR1 DFQATT and CDR2 SNEGSKA (reference sequence). V was clipped by 6 bases and J by 8 bases, with 25 bases between them. The CDR3 DNA follows: TGCAGTGCCCCCTTCCGGTTTTCTCCTGGGGCAGAAGCTTTCTTT. It encodes CSAPFRFSPGAEAFF.

This clonotype has ten or more counts. This chain joins TRBV5-6 and TRBJ1-1; D might be TRBD1 (6 bases). The CDR3 totals 16 residues. V gave up 2 bases and J gave up 5 bases, with 19 bases separating them. Germline CDR1 and CDR2: SGHDT and YYEEEE. The CDR3: CASSFGGRVSGTEAFF. The CDR3 nucleotides read TGTGCCAGCAGCTTCGGGGGCCGGGTGTCCGGGACTGAAGCTTTCTTT.

This clonotype was seen ten or more times. The chain combines TRBV28 with TRBJ2-7, with TRBD2 matching over 8 bases. The V gene's germline CDR1 is MDHEN and CDR2 SYDVKM. This CDR3 is built from 13 residues. With V trimmed by 6 bases and J by 3 bases, 4 bases remained unmatched. The CDR3 loop reads CASRPGLGYEQYF. In nucleotides, the CDR3 is TGTGCCAGCAGACCGGGACTAGGCTACGAGCAGTACTTC.

The V gene is TRBV3-1, the J gene TRBJ2-3, with TRBD2 identical over 10 bases. The trim removed 4 bases at V and 4 bases at J, leaving 5 bases unmatched. The CDR3 loop spans 15 amino acids. Per the germline V gene, CDR1 is LGHDT and CDR2 is YNNKEL (reference sequence). The CDR3 DNA reads TGTGCCAGCAGCCCCGTGCTAGCGGGAGCAGATACGCAGTATTTT. It translates to CASSPVLAGADTQYF.

This clonotype was counted between two and nine times. CDR3 nucleotide sequence: TGTGCCAGTAATCGGAGGACAGGGGGCTATGGCTACACCTTC. This codes for CASNRRTGGYGYTF. The gene calls are TRBV19 and TRBJ1-2; TRBD1 agrees at 10 bases. This CDR3 has 14 amino acids. Looked up from germline, CDR1 is LNHDA and CDR2 is SQIVND (reference sequence). J was trimmed by 4 bases and V by 7 bases; bases with no gene match: 6.

This clonotype was observed many times. The rearrangement uses TRBV5-1 and TRBJ2-7; 10 bases match TRBD2. J was trimmed by 7 bases and V by 0 bases; bases with no gene match: 10. Germline V CDR1 and CDR2: SGHRS, YFSETQ. The CDR3 has 16 residues. The CDR3 spells CASSLVLAGVHREQYF. DNA for the CDR3: TGCGCCAGCAGCTTGGTCCTAGCGGGAGTCCATCGAGAGCAGTACTTC.

This clonotype was observed at least ten times. This sequence joins TRBV6-1 and TRBJ1-1; no clear D. The CDR3 is made up of 13 amino acids. The V and J ends lost 10 bases and 1 base respectively, with 13 bases between them. From germline, CDR1 is MNHNS and CDR2 SASEGT. In DNA, the CDR3 is TGTGCCACCACCCGGACGAGGAACACTGAAGCTTTCTTT. Translating gives CATTRTRNTEAFF.

The chain carries TRBV7-8 and TRBJ1-1, with TRBD1 matching 7 bases. There are 16 residues in the CDR3. Looked up from germline, CDR1 is SGHVS and CDR2 is FQNEAQ. After removal of 2 bases from V and 5 bases from J, the junction contained 11 bases not matched to a gene. The CDR3 protein is CASSLMMRGRGTEAFF. The CDR3 DNA is TGTGCCAGCAGCTTAATGATGAGGGGGCGAGGGACTGAAGCTTTCTTT. The entire variable domain, with the rest obtained from reference TRBV7-8 and TRBJ1-1, is as follows: GAGVSQSPRYKVAKRGQDVALRCDPISGHVSLFWYQQALGQGPEFLTYFQNEAQLDKSGLPSDRFFAERPEGSVSTLKIQRTQQEDSAVYLCASSLMMRGRGTEAFFGQGTRLTVV.

In its sample, this clonotype was seen many times. V usage is TRBV7-9 and J usage is TRBJ2-3, with D possibly matching TRBD1 (6 bases). The CDR3 has 13 residues. Germline assignment: CDR1 SEHNR and CDR2 FQNEAQ (reference sequence). Trimming took 3 bases from V and 4 from J, leaving 8 bases between them. For the CDR3, the DNA is TGTGCCAGCAGCTTTACAGGGCCAGATACGCAGTATTTT. It encodes CASSFTGPDTQYF.

This clonotype was counted ten times or more. V is TRBV6-5 and J is TRBJ2-3, with a possible D match to TRBD2 (7 bases). The CDR3 extends over 15 amino acids. V was shortened by 2 bases and J by 0 bases, with 9 bases between the two germline ends. Germline V gene lookup returns CDR1 MNHEY and CDR2 SVGAGI. The chain's CDR3 is CASSYRGGSTDTQYF. CDR3 nucleotide sequence: TGTGCCAGCAGTTACAGGGGGGGGAGCACAGATACGCAGTATTTT.